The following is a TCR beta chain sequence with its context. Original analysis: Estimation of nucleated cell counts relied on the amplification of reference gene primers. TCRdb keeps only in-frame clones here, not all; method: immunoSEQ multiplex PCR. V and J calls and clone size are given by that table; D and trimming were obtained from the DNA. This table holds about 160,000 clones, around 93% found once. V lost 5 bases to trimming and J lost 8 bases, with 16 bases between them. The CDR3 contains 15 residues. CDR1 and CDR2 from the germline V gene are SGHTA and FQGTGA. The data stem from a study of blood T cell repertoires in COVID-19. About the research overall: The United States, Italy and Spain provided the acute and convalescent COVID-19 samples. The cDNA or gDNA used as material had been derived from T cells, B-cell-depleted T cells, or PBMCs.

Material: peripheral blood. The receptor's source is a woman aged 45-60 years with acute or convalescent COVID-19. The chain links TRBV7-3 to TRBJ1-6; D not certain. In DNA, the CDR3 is TGTGCCAGCAGCACCAGCCGGGCGGGCGATTCACCCCTCCACTTT. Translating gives CASSTSRAGDSPLHF.